This T cell receptor (beta chain) appears in the sequencing data of a study of T cell clonotyping in hematopoietic cell transplantation. Study-wide findings and caveats: Cells were unsorted, so CD4 and CD8 contributions were not separated. Few recipient clonotypes overlapped donors; over 95% were de novo at given depth. After transplant, recipient diversity fell while pathologically expanded clonotypes grew through day 180.

V was clipped by 2 bases and J by 2 bases, with 3 bases between them. This CDR3 is built from 11 residues. Per the germline V gene, CDR1 is GTSNPN and CDR2 is SVGIG (reference sequence). About this clone itself: Its antigen remains unknown. The sample holds other DNA sequences that translate to the same CDR3.

The data were produced by immunoSEQ multiplex PCR, yet TCRdb's version contains in-frame clones alone and is incomplete. The sample contains about 29,000 clones, over 65% of which appear only once. Time point meaning: recipient sample about 28 days before transplant, after cytoreduction. Blood collection times were about day -28 and days 30, 100, 180 posttransplant. The TCR was taken from a woman under 40 with chronic myeloid leukemia. Some clones in this sample may be carry-over from other donors' samples. The chain is built from TRBV30 and TRBJ1-1; D call uncertain. The sample in question was peripheral blood mononuclear cells, obtained before stem cell transplant. This chain's CDR3 is CAWSRNTEAFF. In DNA form, the CDR3 reads TGTGCCTGGAGTCGTAACACTGAAGCTTTCTTT.